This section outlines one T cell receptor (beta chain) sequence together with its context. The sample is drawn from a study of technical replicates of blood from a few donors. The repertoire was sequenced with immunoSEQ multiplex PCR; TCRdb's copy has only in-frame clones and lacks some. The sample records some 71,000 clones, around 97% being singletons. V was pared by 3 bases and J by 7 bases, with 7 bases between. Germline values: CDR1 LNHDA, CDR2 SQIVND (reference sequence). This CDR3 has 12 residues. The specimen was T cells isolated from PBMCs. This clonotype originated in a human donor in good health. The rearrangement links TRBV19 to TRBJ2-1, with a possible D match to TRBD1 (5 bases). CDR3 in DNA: TGTGCCAGTAGTATGGGGCGGAATGAGCAGTTCTTC. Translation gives CASSMGRNEQFF.